The TCR beta chain described here comes from a study of PD-L1 blockade in urothelial cancer. Sequenced by immunoSEQ multiplex PCR; TCRdb stores in-frame clones only, minus some. The sample includes 45,000 to 55,000 clones, 70% to 85% of them seen just once. V lost 4 bases and J 0 bases, leaving 7 bases between the germline ends. This CDR3 has 13 residues. Germline V CDR1 and CDR2: SGHRS, YFSETQ. Noted time point: peripheral blood 6 weeks after treatment start. The material was PBMCs, obtained around atezolizumab (anti-PD-L1) treatment. This receptor was identified in a man aged 50 to 59 with urothelial cancer. The rearrangement links TRBV5-1 to TRBJ1-2; possibly TRBD1 for D (5 bases). CDR3 loop: CASSAGSNYGYTF. The CDR3 DNA follows: TGCGCCAGCAGCGCAGGGTCTAACTATGGCTACACCTTC.